Listed here are 16 T cell receptor beta chains from one sample, sequenced in a study of CD4 T cell repertoires in COVID-19. These memory T cells were uncultured and sequenced directly after ex vivo isolation. Data came from immunoSEQ multiplex PCR; TCRdb stores just in-frame clones and leaves some out. The sample carries tens of thousands of clones, around 87% recorded once. The sample here was central memory CD4+ T cells from blood, taken before the COVID-19 pandemic. The origin of the receptors is a human donor who had COVID-19.

The table lists this clone with a count of one. V and J are TRBV4-1 and TRBJ2-7; 7 bases match TRBD1. The CDR3 loop spans 15 amino acids. V was clipped by 0 bases and J by 1 base; unmatched bases: 3. Per the germline V gene, CDR1 is MGHRA and CDR2 is YSYEKL. CDR3 protein: CASSQDTGVSYEQYF. The CDR3 DNA follows: TGCGCCAGCAGCCAAGATACAGGGGTTTCCTACGAGCAGTACTTC.

The chain links TRBV19 to TRBJ2-3; possible D gene TRBD2, 5 bases. Germline V gene sequence: CDR1 LNHDA, CDR2 SQIVND (reference sequence). The CDR3 extends over 14 amino acids. V was cut by 6 bases and J by 5 bases, with 15 bases left in between. The CDR3 sequence: CASRLSSEGDTQYF. CDR3 nucleotides: TGTGCCAGTAGACTCAGTTCCGAGGGAGATACGCAGTATTTT.

This clone has only one observation. This chain uses TRBV11-2 with TRBJ2-1; D might be TRBD1 (5 bases). Germline-derived CDR1 and CDR2 are SGHAT and FQNNGV. The CDR3 totals 17 residues. V lost 1 base and J 8 bases, leaving 21 bases between the germline ends. For the CDR3, the DNA is TGTGCCAGCAGCTTAGGGACAAGCCCTATAGCCCAGGATGAGCAGTTCTTC. This encodes CASSLGTSPIAQDEQFF. The entire variable domain, with the rest obtained from reference TRBV11-2 and TRBJ2-1, is as follows: EAGVAQSPRYKIIEKRQSVAFWCNPISGHATLYWYQQILGQGPKLLIQFQNNGVVDDSQLPKDRFSAERLKGVDSTLKIQPAKLEDSAVYLCASSLGTSPIAQDEQFFGPGTRLTVL.

The J gene is TRBJ2-2, the V gene TRBV7-9; D is perhaps TRBD1 (5 bases). CDR3 size: 13 residues. Trimming took off 7 bases at V and 6 bases at J, with 12 bases between the two ends. Germline lookup yields CDR1 SEHNR and CDR2 FQNEAQ (reference sequence). CDR3 DNA sequence: TGTGCCAGCATTTTCCAAGGGGCCGGGGAGCTGTTTTTT. This codes for CASIFQGAGELFF. Combining the CDR3 with reference TRBV7-9 and TRBJ2-2 gives the whole variable domain DTGVSQNPRHKITKRGQNVTFRCDPISEHNRLYWYRQTLGQGPEFLTYFQNEAQLEKSRLLSDRFSAERPKGSFSTLEIQRTEQGDSAMYLCASIFQGAGELFFGEGSRLTVL.

This clone was detected only once. This chain links TRBV7-9 with TRBJ1-1; 8 bases map to TRBD1. Per the germline V gene, CDR1 is SEHNR and CDR2 is FQNEAQ (reference sequence). Trimming cost V 4 bases and J 4 bases; bases outside gene matches: 20. The CDR3 loop spans 19 amino acids. DNA for the CDR3: TGTGCCAGCAGCTCCCAACCTGCCCGGACAGGGAGAATCGGCACTGAAGCTTTCTTT. Residues: CASSSQPARTGRIGTEAFF.

The rearrangement links TRBV7-9 to TRBJ2-3, with 10 bases lining up with TRBD2. Germline V gives CDR1 SEHNR, CDR2 FQNEAQ (reference sequence). The length of the CDR3 is 15 residues. Trimming at V came to 5 bases and at J to 3 bases, leaving 5 bases not matched to a gene. The CDR3 nucleotides are TGTGCCAGCAGCAAAGCGGGAGGGGGGACAGATACGCAGTATTTT. Its protein product is CASSKAGGGTDTQYF.

V and J are TRBV2 and TRBJ2-5; the D gene is possibly TRBD2 (8 bases). The germline gives CDR1 SNHLY, CDR2 FYNNEI. V lost 4 bases to trimming and J lost 5 bases, with 17 bases between them. This CDR3 contains 15 residues. The CDR3 DNA reads as TGTGCCAGCAGTGCCGGAGGGGGCGGGGGGGAGACCCAGTACTTC. Translating gives CASSAGGGGGETQYF.

V usage is TRBV29-1 and J usage is TRBJ2-7; TRBD1 matches 9 bases. From germline, CDR1 is SQVTM and CDR2 ANQGSEA. This CDR3 comprises 12 residues. Germline trimming cut 3 bases from V and 4 bases from J; bases unmatched to any gene: 1. This CDR3 is CSVDGTGYEQYF. DNA of the CDR3: TGCAGCGTTGACGGGACAGGGTACGAGCAGTACTTC.

The chain recombines TRBV18 with TRBJ2-7, with TRBD2 matching over 9 bases. CDR3 length: 14 residues. J was trimmed by 7 bases and V by 4 bases; bases with no gene match: 8. Germline CDR1 is KGHSH and CDR2 is LQKENI. The DNA of the CDR3 is TGTGCCAGCTCACAAAGCGGGAGGCCCACGGAGCAGTACTTC. Translation gives CASSQSGRPTEQYF.

V is TRBV6-5 and J is TRBJ1-6, with D unresolved. The germline V gene has CDR1 MNHEY and CDR2 SVGAGI. This CDR3 has 14 amino acids. The V and J ends lost 6 bases and 0 bases respectively, with 6 bases between them. In DNA form, the CDR3 reads TGTGCCAGCAGACGCAGCTCCTATAATTCACCCCTCCACTTT. Its translation: CASRRSSYNSPLHF.

The chain carries TRBV16 and TRBJ1-2; 7 bases align to TRBD1. Germline CDR1 KGHSY, CDR2 FQNENV. This CDR3 has 13 amino acids. Trimming cost V 2 bases and J 5 bases; bases outside gene matches: 2. The DNA for the CDR3 is TGTGCCAGCAGCCAAGACAGGGATTATGGCTACACCTTC. Translating it yields CASSQDRDYGYTF.

This clone was counted a few times. The rearrangement links TRBV6-1 to TRBJ2-3; D remains unclear. The CDR3 sequence is 12 residues long. Germline CDR1 and CDR2: MNHNS and SASEGT. Between the trimmed V and J ends, which lost 5 bases and 6 bases, there was a span of 9 bases. Written as DNA, the CDR3 is TGTGCCAGCAGTTTCTCCGGGGATACGCAGTATTTT. Translating it yields CASSFSGDTQYF.

The chain uses TRBV7-8 and TRBJ1-4; no definite D call. The CDR3 is 16 amino acids. Trimming stripped 5 bases from V and 0 bases from J, with 13 bases between. Germline V CDR1 and CDR2: SGHVS, FQNEAQ. The CDR3 nucleotides are TGTGCCAGCAGCCTTACAGCCCTTGCAACTAATGAAAAACTGTTTTTT. As protein: CASSLTALATNEKLFF.

V gene TRBV9 combines with J gene TRBJ1-2, with a tentative D call TRBD1 (6 bases). The CDR3 runs to 14 residues. The V and J ends lost 4 bases and 5 bases respectively, with 15 bases between them. CDR1 is SGDLS, CDR2 YYNGEE, per germline. The CDR3 DNA follows: TGTGCCAGCAGCCCTACTCAAGGGACATATGGCTACACCTTC. Residues: CASSPTQGTYGYTF.

This chain connects TRBV6-1 to TRBJ1-2; 10 nucleotides match TRBD1. Germline lookup yields CDR1 MNHNS and CDR2 SASEGT. The CDR3 has 15 amino acids. V was clipped by 6 bases and J by 2 bases; unmatched bases: 6. The CDR3 is CASSSRDRGNYGYTF. The CDR3 coding sequence is TGTGCCAGCAGCTCTCGGGACAGGGGAAACTATGGCTACACCTTC.

The V gene is TRBV6-1, the J gene TRBJ1-2; 7 nucleotides agree with TRBD1. The V and J ends lost 6 bases and 6 bases, in that order; junction bases with no gene match: 10. The CDR3 sequence is 14 residues long. Germline CDR1 and CDR2: MNHNS and SASEGT. The CDR3 DNA reads TGTGCCAGCAGCGCCGACAGGGCAAGGGATGGCTACACCTTC. Its translation is CASSADRARDGYTF.